This T cell receptor beta chain stems from a study of T cells in Graves' hyperthyroidism and ophthalmopathy. Overall study results and limits: Ophthalmopathy was distinguished from stable hyperthyroidism by 13 V-J signatures.

The CDR3 consists of 13 residues. Germline CDR1 is DFQATT and CDR2 is SNEGSKA (reference sequence). What was amplified from RNA transcripts were TCR beta CDR3 regions. HTBI primers were the set used in a first-round RT-PCR of the TCR CDR3. TCRdb called the multiplex PCR reads again in MiXCR, with one record for every CDR3 protein. The sample holds hundreds of thousands of distinct CDR3 sequences, roughly a third seen once. Comment on this clonotype: Its antigen remains unidentified. One end of the junction varies from germline; a read error may be responsible.

The V and J genes are TRBV20-1 and TRBJ1-1; weak D call: TRBD1 (5 bases). Sequenced: blood. The TCR originated in a woman aged 40 to 50 with Graves' hyperthyroidism. The CDR3 sequence: CSTRVPGRTEAFF. As DNA, the CDR3 is TGCAGTACTAGAGTACCAGGGCGTACTGAAGCTTTCTTT.